Below are 9 T cell receptor beta chains sequenced from a single sample in a study of CD8 T cells in Susac syndrome. RNA in amounts of roughly 0.5 to 1 ug was reverse transcribed with random hexamers. MiXCR was run by TCRdb on the immunoSEQ multiplex PCR reads, yielding one entry per CDR3 protein. Altogether 150,000 to 190,000 distinct CDR3 sequences are present, around 96% being singletons, with the ten largest covering roughly 0.15%. The sample taken for sequencing was CD4+ T cells from PBMCs. The receptors originated from a human donor with Susac syndrome.

V is TRBV9 and J is TRBJ1-6; D is unclear. The CDR3 has 14 amino acids. Per germline, CDR1 SGDLS and CDR2 YYNGEE. V lost 3 bases and J lost 5, with 9 bases in between. CDR3 sequence: CASSEEPNNSPLHF. CDR3 in DNA: TGTGCCAGCAGCGAAGAGCCCAATAATTCACCCCTCCACTTT.

The rearrangement uses TRBV13 and TRBJ2-3; D may correspond to TRBD1 or TRBD2 (5 bases each). The germline V gene has CDR1 PRHDT and CDR2 FYEKMQ (reference sequence). The CDR3 contains 13 residues. V was clipped by 3 bases and J by 5 bases, with 9 bases between them. CDR3 sequence (DNA): TGTGCCAGCAGCTTCGGGGCTGAAGATACGCAGTATTTT. Protein product: CASSFGAEDTQYF.

V is TRBV29-1 and J is TRBJ2-1; TRBD1 aligns across 12 bases. This CDR3 has 14 amino acids. The trim removed 7 bases at V and 7 bases at J, leaving 8 bases unmatched. From germline, CDR1 is SQVTM and CDR2 ANQGSEA. CDR3 DNA: TGCAGCGGCCACCGGGACAGGGGGCGAAATGAGCAGTTCTTC. Its translation is CSGHRDRGRNEQFF.

The CDR3 bases are TGCGCCAGCAGCTTCGGACTAGCGGGTTGGGAGCAGTACTTC. Translation: CASSFGLAGWEQYF. V is TRBV5-1 and J is TRBJ2-7; 11 bases map to TRBD2. The ends lost 2 bases at V and 7 bases at J; junction bases unmatched: 5. This CDR3 has 14 residues. Germline CDR1 and CDR2: SGHRS and YFSETQ. The variable domain in full, completed from reference TRBV5-1 and TRBJ2-7, reads KAGVTQTPRYLIKTRGQQVTLSCSPISGHRSVSWYQQTPGQGLQFLFEYFSETQRNKGNFPGRFSGRQFSNSRSEMNVSTLELGDSALYLCASSFGLAGWEQYFGPGTRLTVT.

The V and J genes are TRBV7-2 and TRBJ1-1; D not certain. From germline, CDR1 is SGHTA and CDR2 FQGNSA. The germline V and J ends were trimmed by 4 bases and 4 bases, with 16 bases remaining between them. This CDR3 has 15 residues. The CDR3 region is CASSSRRLGPTEAFF. CDR3 nucleotide sequence: TGTGCCAGCAGCTCCCGGCGCCTGGGCCCCACTGAAGCTTTCTTT.

The chain is built from TRBV12-5 and TRBJ2-1; TRBD1 might be the D (6 bases). V was pared by 1 base and J by 9 bases, with 13 bases between. The CDR3 covers 14 residues. CDR1 LGHNT and CDR2 FRNRAP come from the germline V gene. The CDR3 sequence: CASGLALGGPEQFF. DNA of the CDR3: TGTGCTAGTGGTTTGGCCCTAGGGGGTCCTGAGCAGTTCTTC. Filled out from reference TRBV12-5 and TRBJ2-1, the complete variable domain reads DARVTQTPRHKVTEMGQEVTMRCQPILGHNTVFWYRQTMMQGLELLAYFRNRAPLDDSGMPKDRFSAEMPDATLATLKIQPSEPRDSAVYFCASGLALGGPEQFFGPGTRLTVL.

The chain is built from TRBV24-1 and TRBJ2-3; the match to TRBD2 covers 7 bases. The junction had 6 bases not matched to a gene; V was cut back by 5 bases and J by 2 bases. The CDR3 consists of 15 residues. In germline, CDR1 is KGHDR, CDR2 SFDVKD. CDR3 nucleotide sequence: TGTGCCACCAGTGCCAACGGGGGGTCCACAGATACGCAGTATTTT. Translating gives CATSANGGSTDTQYF.

The V call is TRBV4-1, the J call TRBJ2-3; 8 bases line up with TRBD2. Unmatched junction bases numbered 6, after V lost 0 bases and J lost 1 base. Germline V CDR1 and CDR2: MGHRA, YSYEKL. The CDR3 length is 17 residues. The CDR3 sequence: CASSQESGAGGTDTQYF. CDR3 DNA sequence: TGCGCCAGCAGCCAAGAGTCGGGAGCGGGGGGCACAGATACGCAGTATTTT.

In this sample, this clonotype turned up a few times. This chain joins TRBV9 and TRBJ1-2; a possible D gene is TRBD1 (6 bases). CDR3 length equals 13 residues. Germline CDR1 reads SGDLS; CDR2 reads YYNGEE. The V end lost 3 bases, the J end lost 4 bases, and 10 bases lay between the germline ends. The CDR3 region is CASSATGSYGYTF. The CDR3 DNA reads as TGTGCCAGCAGCGCTACAGGGTCCTATGGCTACACCTTC. Full variable domain (remainder filled in from reference TRBV9 and TRBJ1-2): DSGVTQTPKHLITATGQRVTLRCSPRSGDLSVYWYQQSLDQGLQFLIQYYNGEERAKGNILERFSAQQFPDLHSELNLSSLELGDSALYFCASSATGSYGYTFGSGTRLTVV.